Each of the 28 T cell receptor beta chains below was sequenced from the same sample in a study of OX40 agonist ivuxolimab in advanced cancers. The method was immunoSEQ multiplex PCR; TCRdb's version includes in-frame clones alone and lacks a portion of them. The table includes around 77,000 clones, over 75% detected once. This specimen was CD4+ or CD8+ T cells sorted from blood, taken in a trial of the OX40 agonist ivuxolimab. Receptor source: an adult with an advanced solid tumor such as melanoma, head and neck, liver or kidney cancer.

The V and J genes are TRBV5-1 and TRBJ2-3, with 7 positions matching TRBD1. CDR1 and CDR2 (germline): SGHRS, YFSETQ. CDR3 length equals 12 residues. With V trimmed by 4 bases and J by 6 bases, 2 bases remained unmatched. CDR3 bases: TGCGCCAGCAGCCTCAGGGGGGATACGCAGTATTTT. Residues: CASSLRGDTQYF.

V and J are TRBV7-3 and TRBJ2-6, with 9 bases lining up with TRBD1. J lost 0 bases, V lost 4 bases, and 16 bases had no gene match. The CDR3 is made up of 21 amino acids. CDR1 and CDR2 (germline): SGHTA, FQGTGA. The CDR3 nucleotides are TGTGCCAGCAGCTCCCTGGGGCGACGGACAGGGGTCAGCTCTGGGGCCAACGTCCTGACTTTC. As protein: CASSSLGRRTGVSSGANVLTF.

This clone has only one observation. This sequence joins TRBV7-2 and TRBJ1-1; 9 bases map to TRBD1. Trimming at V came to 5 bases and at J to 10 bases, leaving 11 bases not matched to a gene. There are 14 residues in the CDR3. Germline CDR1 is SGHTA and CDR2 is FQGNSA. The CDR3 loop reads CASSAQNRGRGAFF. The CDR3 region has the DNA TGTGCCAGCAGCGCGCAAAACAGGGGGCGCGGAGCTTTCTTT.

The J gene is TRBJ1-4, the V gene TRBV19; 8 bases agree with TRBD1. V lost 5 bases to trimming and J lost 6 bases; unmatched junction nucleotides: 8. This CDR3 is 15 amino acids long. Germline CDR1 LNHDA, CDR2 SQIVND (reference sequence). In DNA, the CDR3 is TGTGCCAGTAGTGACCGCAGGGGGCGCGATGAAAAACTGTTTTTT. This codes for CASSDRRGRDEKLFF.

The chain has TRBV9 and TRBJ1-6; D unclear. V gave up 1 base and J gave up 9 bases, with 5 bases separating them. The CDR3 covers 12 residues. CDR1 and CDR2 (germline): SGDLS, YYNGEE. CDR3 coding DNA: TGTGCCAGCAGCGTACAAGGTTCACCCCTCCACTTT. As protein: CASSVQGSPLHF.

J is TRBJ1-3 and V is TRBV5-4; D gene ambiguous. V dropped 3 bases and J dropped 2 bases, with 9 bases sitting between them. The germline V gene has CDR1 SGHNT and CDR2 YYREEE (reference sequence). This CDR3 region has 14 residues. This CDR3 reads CASSSLAAGNTIYF. As DNA, the CDR3 is TGTGCCAGCAGCTCGCTGGCAGCTGGAAACACCATATATTTT.

The J gene is TRBJ2-2, the V gene TRBV5-1; D is uncertain. Trimming cost V 0 bases and J 1 base, with 7 bases left between them. The CDR3 spans 15 residues. The germline gives CDR1 SGHRS, CDR2 YFSETQ. In DNA form, the CDR3 reads TGCGCCAGCAGCTTGGGTCAGAAGAACACCGGGGAGCTGTTTTTT. Its translation: CASSLGQKNTGELFF.

About this clone: The same CDR3 arises from other DNA sequences in this sample as well. The chain couples TRBV5-1 to TRBJ2-7; 11 bases are a match to TRBD2. CDR1 and CDR2 (germline): SGHRS, YFSETQ. This CDR3 contains 14 residues. The ends lost 3 bases at V and 3 bases at J; junction bases unmatched: 2. CDR3 nucleotide sequence: TGCGCCAGCAGCTCCGGACTAGCGGGCTACGAGCAGTACTTC. Amino acids: CASSSGLAGYEQYF.

The chain has TRBV19 and TRBJ2-5; 10 bases align to TRBD2. The trim removed 7 bases at V and 4 bases at J, leaving 12 bases unmatched. CDR1 LNHDA and CDR2 SQIVND come from the germline V gene (reference sequence). This CDR3 region has 16 residues. CDR3 residues: CASTPGSGGFGETQYF. The CDR3 nucleotides are TGTGCCAGTACACCTGGTAGCGGGGGGTTCGGAGAGACCCAGTACTTC.

The table lists this clone with a count of one. The chain carries TRBV30 and TRBJ1-5, with D tentatively TRBD1 (5 bases). The CDR3 is 16 amino acids. Between the trimmed V and J ends, which lost 0 bases and 0 bases, there was a span of 12 bases. From germline, CDR1 is GTSNPN and CDR2 SVGIG (reference sequence). As DNA, the CDR3 is TGTGCCTGGAGTGTACGGAGGGGAAATAGCAATCAGCCCCAGCATTTT. This codes for CAWSVRRGNSNQPQHF.

The genes are TRBV18 and TRBJ1-2, with D hard to call. The germline V gene encodes CDR1 KGHSH and CDR2 LQKENI. The CDR3 runs 15 residues. The V and J ends lost 3 bases and 4 bases respectively, with 15 bases between them. The CDR3 loop reads CASSPGAAGGYGYTF. CDR3 nucleotides: TGTGCCAGCTCACCGGGAGCTGCGGGAGGCTATGGCTACACCTTC.

V gene TRBV7-9 combines with J gene TRBJ2-5; no clear D gene. The CDR3 runs to 12 residues. The germline gives CDR1 SEHNR, CDR2 FQNEAQ (reference sequence). V lost 0 bases to trimming and J lost 5 bases, with 4 bases between them. This CDR3 reads CASSLARETQYF. CDR3 nucleotide sequence: TGTGCCAGCAGCTTAGCGCGCGAGACCCAGTACTTC. The full variable domain, with the rest looked up from reference TRBV7-9 and TRBJ2-5, is DTGVSQNPRHKITKRGQNVTFRCDPISEHNRLYWYRQTLGQGPEFLTYFQNEAQLEKSRLLSDRFSAERPKGSFSTLEIQRTEQGDSAMYLCASSLARETQYFGPGTRLLVL.

This chain connects TRBV6-6 to TRBJ2-1; 7 nucleotides agree with TRBD2. This CDR3 has 14 residues. V shed 6 bases and J 5 bases; nucleotides not matched to a gene: 7. CDR1 MNHNY and CDR2 SVGAGI come from the germline V gene (reference sequence). The chain's CDR3 is CASSLAGTNNEQFF. The CDR3 DNA reads as TGTGCCAGCAGCCTAGCCGGGACTAACAATGAGCAGTTCTTC.

This clone appeared a single time. The CDR3 protein is CASSGLAANYGYTF. In DNA, the CDR3 is TGTGCCAGCAGTGGCCTGGCGGCAAACTATGGCTACACCTTC. The J gene is TRBJ1-2, the V gene TRBV6-6; D gene uncertain. The germline V and J ends were trimmed by 5 bases and 2 bases, with 12 bases remaining between them. The CDR3 runs 14 residues. Germline lookup yields CDR1 MNHNY and CDR2 SVGAGI (reference sequence).

The chain employs TRBV7-7 and TRBJ2-5, with D possibly being TRBD1 (5 bases). V was trimmed by 5 bases and J by 0 bases, leaving 10 bases between them. The CDR3 runs to 14 residues. Germline values: CDR1 SSHAT, CDR2 FNYEAQ (reference sequence). CDR3: CASSRPGYQETQYF. The CDR3 DNA follows: TGTGCCAGCAGCAGACCAGGGTACCAAGAGACCCAGTACTTC.

This chain joins TRBV30 and TRBJ1-1; D might be TRBD1 (5 bases). Germline values: CDR1 GTSNPN, CDR2 SVGIG (reference sequence). Trimming left V 5 bases short and J 0 bases short, with 16 bases between. This CDR3 spans 15 amino acids. The CDR3 DNA sequence: TGTGCCTGGCGTAATCCAGGGACCTTGAACACTGAAGCTTTCTTT. Translating gives CAWRNPGTLNTEAFF.

This rearrangement joins TRBV7-2 to TRBJ2-2; D tentatively fits TRBD1 or TRBD2 (5 bases each). The V end lost 6 bases, the J end lost 5 bases, and 13 bases lay between the germline ends. The CDR3 runs to 14 residues. The germline gives CDR1 SGHTA, CDR2 FQGNSA. CDR3 protein: CASRRDGATGELFF. CDR3 nucleotide sequence: TGTGCCAGCAGAAGGGACGGGGCGACCGGGGAGCTGTTTTTT.

This clone was seen only once. The chain has TRBV7-2 and TRBJ2-3, with 9 bases identical to TRBD1. Germline CDR1 and CDR2: SGHTA and FQGNSA. V dropped 5 bases and J dropped 5; count of bases not matched to a gene: 5. CDR3 length equals 14 residues. The CDR3 coding sequence is TGTGCCAGCAGCCAGAGGACAGGGGTAGATACGCAGTATTTT. Translating it yields CASSQRTGVDTQYF.

V and J are TRBV19 and TRBJ1-5; 9 positions agree with TRBD1. The CDR3 has 14 amino acids. Per the germline V gene, CDR1 is LNHDA and CDR2 is SQIVND (reference sequence). V was clipped by 1 base and J by 7 bases; unmatched bases: 2. The CDR3 DNA is TGTGCCAGTAGTATAGGACAGGGGGTCCAGCCCCAGCATTTT. Residues: CASSIGQGVQPQHF.

The J gene is TRBJ2-7, the V gene TRBV11-2; D perhaps matches TRBD2 (5 bases). This CDR3 spans 14 amino acids. Trimming removed 1 base from V and 4 bases from J, with 11 bases in between. Germline assignment: CDR1 SGHAT and CDR2 FQNNGV. The CDR3 DNA reads as TGTGCCAGCAGCTTAGGCCTTTCGGGGTACGAGCAGTACTTC. Protein sequence: CASSLGLSGYEQYF. The full variable domain, rest sourced from reference TRBV11-2 and TRBJ2-7, is EAGVAQSPRYKIIEKRQSVAFWCNPISGHATLYWYQQILGQGPKLLIQFQNNGVVDDSQLPKDRFSAERLKGVDSTLKIQPAKLEDSAVYLCASSLGLSGYEQYFGPGTRLTVT.

V and J are TRBV7-2 and TRBJ2-6; D is undetermined. The CDR3 consists of 15 residues. Between the trimmed V and J ends, which lost 10 bases and 0 bases, there was a span of 13 bases. Germline V CDR1 and CDR2: SGHTA, FQGNSA. In DNA form, the CDR3 reads TGTGCCACCTCCGGGCAGGTCTCTGGGGCCAACGTCCTGACTTTC. Translated: CATSGQVSGANVLTF.

CDR3 region: CASSLIVLKAKNIQYF. The CDR3 DNA reads as TGTGCCAGCAGCTTAATAGTCTTGAAAGCCAAAAACATTCAGTACTTC. This chain links TRBV7-6 with TRBJ2-4; no clear D. In germline, CDR1 is SGHVS, CDR2 FNYEAQ. This CDR3 is built from 16 residues. With 2 bases removed from V and 0 bases from J, the gap between germline ends came to 11 bases.

The chain recombines TRBV7-8 with TRBJ1-5, with unresolved D. This CDR3 comprises 14 residues. Germline V CDR1 and CDR2: SGHVS, FQNEAQ. Trimming stripped 3 bases from V and 2 bases from J, with 8 bases between. CDR3 amino acids: CASSFWQGNQPQHF. CDR3 bases: TGTGCCAGCAGCTTCTGGCAAGGCAATCAGCCCCAGCATTTT.

The rearrangement links TRBV5-8 to TRBJ2-3; 9 positions match TRBD1. The CDR3 is 16 amino acids. V shed 6 bases and J 7 bases; nucleotides not matched to a gene: 15. Germline V gene lookup returns CDR1 SGHTS and CDR2 YDEGEE. The CDR3 DNA reads as TGTGCCAGCACCCCCTCTCAGGGACAGGGACACCATACGCAGTATTTT. Translated, it gives CASTPSQGQGHHTQYF.

V gene TRBV6-5 combines with J gene TRBJ1-5, with 7 positions matching TRBD1. Germline CDR1 reads MNHEY; CDR2 reads SVGAGI. The CDR3 length is 14 residues. With V trimmed by 5 bases and J by 7 bases, 8 bases remained unmatched. As DNA, the CDR3 is TGTGCCAGCAGTCAACAGGGGACCTGGCAGCCCCAGCATTTT. Its protein product is CASSQQGTWQPQHF.

This clone was detected once. The V and J genes are TRBV7-3 and TRBJ2-3; D possibly corresponds to TRBD1 (6 bases). Germline V gives CDR1 SGHTA, CDR2 FQGTGA. Trimming stripped 5 bases from V and 6 bases from J, with 9 bases between. The CDR3 is 12 residues long. The CDR3 DNA is TGTGCCAGCAGCGTACAGGGTGATACGCAGTATTTT. Translating gives CASSVQGDTQYF. The whole variable domain, filled in from reference TRBV7-3 and TRBJ2-3, reads GAGVSQTPSNKVTEKGKYVELRCDPISGHTALYWYRQSLGQGPEFLIYFQGTGAADDSGLPNDRFFAVRPEGSVSTLKIQRTERGDSAVYLCASSVQGDTQYFGPGTRLTVL.

The V call is TRBV11-2, the J call TRBJ2-5; TRBD2 matches 12 bases. Germline V gene data show CDR1 as SGHAT and CDR2 as FQNNGV. Trimming removed 5 bases from V and 4 bases from J; junction bases left unmatched: 5. The length of the CDR3 is 15 residues. The CDR3 DNA follows: TGTGCCAGCAGCCCTAGCGGGGGGGCCATAGAGACCCAGTACTTC. It yields the protein CASSPSGGAIETQYF.

The genes are TRBV5-1 and TRBJ2-7; 7 bases are shared with TRBD1. Germline CDR1 reads SGHRS; CDR2 reads YFSETQ. The length of the CDR3 is 15 residues. V lost 1 base to trimming and J lost 3 bases; unmatched junction nucleotides: 7. The CDR3 coding sequence is TGCGCCAGCAGCTTGATGGGGACAGCCGACTACGAGCAGTACTTC. Its translation is CASSLMGTADYEQYF.